This TCR beta chain was sequenced during a study of brain T cells in children with intractable seizures. Whole-study results and caveats: Pre-surgery blood may have been undersampled, hiding some clones.

Only cases whose brain tissue showed the highest T cell transcript signatures were sequenced. CDR1 is GTSNPN and CDR2 is SVGIG in the germline V gene (reference sequence). This CDR3 has 14 amino acids. Between the trimmed V and J ends, which lost 0 bases and 2 bases, there was a span of 11 bases. About this clone itself: Its antigen is currently unknown.

Some clones are missing from TCRdb's copy, which holds only in-frame ones; the method was immunoSEQ multiplex PCR. The sample carries tens of thousands of clones, around 91% recorded once. The J gene is TRBJ2-7, the V gene TRBV30; no clear D gene. The origin of this receptor is a girl aged 2 to 10 with Rasmussen encephalitis and intractable seizures. The source material was peripheral blood, sampled at surgery. CDR3 amino acids: CAWSVRVAAYEQYF. The CDR3 nucleotides read TGTGCCTGGAGTGTACGGGTGGCAGCCTACGAGCAGTACTTC.